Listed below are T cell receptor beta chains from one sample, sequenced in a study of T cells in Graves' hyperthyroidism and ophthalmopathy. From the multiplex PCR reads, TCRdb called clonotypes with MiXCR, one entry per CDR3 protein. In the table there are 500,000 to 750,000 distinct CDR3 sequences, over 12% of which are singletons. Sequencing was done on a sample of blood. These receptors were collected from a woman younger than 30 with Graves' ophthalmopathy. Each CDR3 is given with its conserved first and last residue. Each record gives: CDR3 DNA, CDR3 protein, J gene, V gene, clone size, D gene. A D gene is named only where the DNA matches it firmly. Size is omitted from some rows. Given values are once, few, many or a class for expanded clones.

CDR3nt: TGTGCCAGTAGCATAAGGGGCGTGAACACTGAAGCTTTCTTT
CDR3aa: CASSIRGVNTEAFF
j_gene: TRBJ1-1
v_gene: TRBV19
abundance: many
d_gene: NA

CDR3nt: TGTGCCAGCAGTGACCGGTTTAGCAATCAGCCCCAGCATTTT
CDR3aa: CASSDRFSNQPQHF
j_gene: TRBJ1-5
v_gene: TRBV6-4
abundance: few
d_gene: NA

CDR3nt: TGTGCCAGCAAGGGCAGCGCGATAAATCAGCCCCAGCATTTT
CDR3aa: CASKGSAINQPQHF
j_gene: TRBJ1-5
v_gene: TRBV25-1
abundance: NA
d_gene: NA

CDR3nt: TGTGCCAGCAGCCTCCTAGTAGAGTCCTACAATGAGCAGTTCTTC
CDR3aa: CASSLLVESYNEQFF
j_gene: TRBJ2-1
v_gene: TRBV5-6
abundance: few
d_gene: NA

CDR3nt: TGTGCCAGCGGCTACAATGAGCAGTTCTTC
CDR3aa: CASGYNEQFF
j_gene: TRBJ2-1
v_gene: TRBV2
abundance: many
d_gene: NA

CDR3nt: TGCGCCAGCAGTGAGTGGGGCGGCCAAGAGACCCAGTACTTC
CDR3aa: CASSEWGGQETQYF
j_gene: TRBJ2-5
v_gene: TRBV10-2
abundance: many
d_gene: NA

CDR3nt: TGTGCCAGCAGCTTGTCCGGGACAAACTACGAGCAGTACTTC
CDR3aa: CASSLSGTNYEQYF
j_gene: TRBJ2-7
v_gene: TRBV5-5
abundance: many
d_gene: NA

CDR3nt: TGCAGTGCTAGGATCCCAGCGGGAGGGTACGAGCAGTACTTC
CDR3aa: CSARIPAGGYEQYF
j_gene: TRBJ2-7
v_gene: TRBV20-1
abundance: many
d_gene: TRBD2

CDR3nt: TGTGCCACCAGTGATTTAACGGTTTTGTACTTC
CDR3aa: CATSDLTVLYF
j_gene: TRBJ2-5
v_gene: TRBV24-1
abundance: few
d_gene: NA

CDR3nt: TGTGCCAGCATTTCAAGGGGCACAGATACGCAGTATTTT
CDR3aa: CASISRGTDTQYF
j_gene: TRBJ2-3
v_gene: TRBV12-3/TRBV12-4
abundance: few
d_gene: NA

CDR3nt: TGTGCCAGCAGCGTACCCGACAGAGATCAGCCCCAGCATTTT
CDR3aa: CASSVPDRDQPQHF
j_gene: TRBJ1-5
v_gene: TRBV9
abundance: many
d_gene: NA

CDR3nt: TGTGCCATCCTCCGGGACAGGGAGGTCAATGAGCAGTTCTTC
CDR3aa: CAILRDREVNEQFF
j_gene: TRBJ2-1
v_gene: TRBV10-3
abundance: NA
d_gene: TRBD1

CDR3nt: TGTGCCAGCAACCTGTTGGGACAGGGAGGTTCACCCCTCCACTTT
CDR3aa: CASNLLGQGGSPLHF
j_gene: TRBJ1-6
v_gene: TRBV7-9
abundance: many
d_gene: TRBD1

CDR3nt: TGCAGTGCCGTGGACATATTCACAGATACGCAGTATTTT
CDR3aa: CSAVDIFTDTQYF
j_gene: TRBJ2-3
v_gene: TRBV20-1
abundance: many
d_gene: NA

CDR3nt: TGTGCCAGCAGCGACCTCCCCCGGGATGAGCAGTTCTTC
CDR3aa: CASSDLPRDEQFF
j_gene: TRBJ2-1
v_gene: TRBV28
abundance: many
d_gene: NA

CDR3nt: TGTGCCAGCAGCCTCCATTACAATGAGCAGTTCTTC
CDR3aa: CASSLHYNEQFF
j_gene: TRBJ2-1
v_gene: TRBV7-9
abundance: many
d_gene: NA

CDR3nt: TGTGCCAGCAGTTTCCCTCCGATTAGAAGGCAAGAGACCCAGTACTTC
CDR3aa: CASSFPPIRRQETQYF
j_gene: TRBJ2-5
v_gene: TRBV28
abundance: many
d_gene: NA

CDR3nt: TGTGCCAGCAGTCCCACAGGGGGGTCCTACGAGCAGTACTTC
CDR3aa: CASSPTGGSYEQYF
j_gene: TRBJ2-7
v_gene: TRBV27
abundance: NA
d_gene: TRBD1

CDR3nt: TGCAGTGCTAGAGATGAACAGGGGAGTTCACCCCTCCACTTT
CDR3aa: CSARDEQGSSPLHF
j_gene: TRBJ1-6
v_gene: TRBV20-1
abundance: many
d_gene: TRBD1

CDR3nt: TGCAGTGCTAGAGATGAACTCGGGACTGGCGGGGAGCTGTTTTTT
CDR3aa: CSARDELGTGGELFF
j_gene: TRBJ2-2
v_gene: TRBV20-1
abundance: NA
d_gene: NA

CDR3nt: TGTGCCAGCAGCATCGCGACCGGGACAGGAATCACAGATACGCAGTATTTT
CDR3aa: CASSIATGTGITDTQYF
j_gene: TRBJ2-3
v_gene: TRBV9
abundance: few
d_gene: TRBD1

CDR3nt: TGTGCCAGCAGTTTATGGGCAGGGATCGATCAGCCCCAGCATTTT
CDR3aa: CASSLWAGIDQPQHF
j_gene: TRBJ1-5
v_gene: TRBV27
abundance: many
d_gene: NA

CDR3nt: TGTGCCAGTAGTATAGACAGATGGAACACTGAAGCTTTCTTT
CDR3aa: CASSIDRWNTEAFF
j_gene: TRBJ1-1
v_gene: TRBV19
abundance: NA
d_gene: NA

CDR3nt: TGTGCCAGCAGTTACTCGGGGACTAGCGGTAGCGATGAGCAGTTCTTC
CDR3aa: CASSYSGTSGSDEQFF
j_gene: TRBJ2-1
v_gene: TRBV6-6
abundance: many
d_gene: TRBD2

CDR3nt: TGTGCCACCGGCCTCGGGGGGAGAGGGAGCAATCAGCCCCAGCATTTT
CDR3aa: CATGLGGRGSNQPQHF
j_gene: TRBJ1-5
v_gene: TRBV24-1
abundance: few
d_gene: NA

CDR3nt: TGTGCCAGCAGTTCGGTGGCAGCCCAGTACAATGAGCAGTTCTTC
CDR3aa: CASSSVAAQYNEQFF
j_gene: TRBJ2-1
v_gene: TRBV12-3/TRBV12-4
abundance: few
d_gene: NA

CDR3nt: TGCAGTGCTAGAGAGTGGGAGGGGACAAACTATGGCTACACCTTC
CDR3aa: CSAREWEGTNYGYTF
j_gene: TRBJ1-2
v_gene: TRBV20-1
abundance: few
d_gene: NA

CDR3nt: TGTGCCAGCAGTCTTACAGGGGGCGAGGATACGCAGTATTTT
CDR3aa: CASSLTGGEDTQYF
j_gene: TRBJ2-3
v_gene: TRBV12-3/TRBV12-4
abundance: NA
d_gene: TRBD1

CDR3nt: TGTGCCAGCAGCGTCACTAGCGGGCCCTCCTACGAGCAGTACTTC
CDR3aa: CASSVTSGPSYEQYF
j_gene: TRBJ2-7
v_gene: TRBV9
abundance: many
d_gene: TRBD2

CDR3nt: TGTGCCAGCAGTGAAGCGCGACTAGCGGGAGGGCCGCGGTACGAGCAGTACTTC
CDR3aa: CASSEARLAGGPRYEQYF
j_gene: TRBJ2-7
v_gene: TRBV6-1
abundance: many
d_gene: TRBD2

CDR3nt: TGTGCCAGCAGCCAAGAACGAGTGACGGGAACTGAAGCTTTCTTT
CDR3aa: CASSQERVTGTEAFF
j_gene: TRBJ1-1
v_gene: TRBV3-1
abundance: NA
d_gene: NA

CDR3nt: TGTGCCAGCACCTGGGGACGGGTAGGGTCCGAGCAGTACTTC
CDR3aa: CASTWGRVGSEQYF
j_gene: TRBJ2-7
v_gene: TRBV12-3/TRBV12-4
abundance: many
d_gene: NA

CDR3nt: TGTGCTAGCAGCCGTTCAGAATACACTGAAGCTTTCTTT
CDR3aa: CASSRSEYTEAFF
j_gene: TRBJ1-1
v_gene: TRBV7-7
abundance: few
d_gene: NA

CDR3nt: TGCGCCAGCAGCTCGACTAGCGGATCCCACAATGAGCAGTTCTTC
CDR3aa: CASSSTSGSHNEQFF
j_gene: TRBJ2-1
v_gene: TRBV5-1
abundance: many
d_gene: TRBD2

CDR3nt: TGCAGTGCTAGACCCTCGACAGGTGGGAGTCAGCCCCAGCATTTT
CDR3aa: CSARPSTGGSQPQHF
j_gene: TRBJ1-5
v_gene: TRBV20-1
abundance: many
d_gene: NA

CDR3nt: TGTGCCAGCAGTGAAGAGGAGGATACCCAGCGGGGACTGTTTTTT
CDR3aa: CASSEEEDTQRGLFF
j_gene: TRBJ2-2
v_gene: TRBV2
abundance: many
d_gene: TRBD2

CDR3nt: TGTGCCAGCAAAGGTGGACAGGGGGCTTTGCCCTCCTACAATGAGCAGTTCTTC
CDR3aa: CASKGGQGALPSYNEQFF
j_gene: TRBJ2-1
v_gene: TRBV28
abundance: many
d_gene: TRBD1

CDR3nt: TGTGCCAGCAGCCCGCTTTTTGAGAGCGGAGCATGGGATGGGAGCTCCTACAATGAGCAGTTCTTC
CDR3aa: CASSPLFESGAWDGSSYNEQFF
j_gene: TRBJ2-1
v_gene: TRBV12-3/TRBV12-4
abundance: many
d_gene: NA

CDR3nt: TGCAGTGCTAGAGCGAACAGGGTCTATGGAGAAAAACTGTTTTTT
CDR3aa: CSARANRVYGEKLFF
j_gene: TRBJ1-4
v_gene: TRBV20-1
abundance: many
d_gene: NA

CDR3nt: TGTGCTAGTGGTTTGGTACTAAATAAGGGCTTAAACACTGAAGCTTTCTTT
CDR3aa: CASGLVLNKGLNTEAFF
j_gene: TRBJ1-1
v_gene: TRBV12-5
abundance: NA
d_gene: NA

CDR3nt: TGCGCCAGCAGCTTACTCGGACAGGGAGGGACCGGGGAGCTGTTTTTT
CDR3aa: CASSLLGQGGTGELFF
j_gene: TRBJ2-2
v_gene: TRBV5-1
abundance: many
d_gene: NA

CDR3nt: TGCAGTGCTAGAGATTCGGAGAGACAGGGGGCCCGGGTGGTTTCACCCCTCCACTTT
CDR3aa: CSARDSERQGARVVSPLHF
j_gene: TRBJ1-6
v_gene: TRBV20-1
abundance: many
d_gene: TRBD1

CDR3nt: TGTGCCAGCAGCTCCCAAGGGAGTAGCGCATGGGAGACCCAGTACTTC
CDR3aa: CASSSQGSSAWETQYF
j_gene: TRBJ2-5
v_gene: TRBV7-3
abundance: many
d_gene: NA

CDR3nt: TGCAGTGTCCCGGGACACGGAATTAGCTCCTACGAGCAGTACTTC
CDR3aa: CSVPGHGISSYEQYF
j_gene: TRBJ2-7
v_gene: TRBV20-1
abundance: NA
d_gene: NA

CDR3nt: TGTGCCTGGAGTGAGAAGTACTATGGCTACACCTTC
CDR3aa: CAWSEKYYGYTF
j_gene: TRBJ1-2
v_gene: TRBV30
abundance: many
d_gene: NA

CDR3nt: TGTGCCAGCAGCTCCGTTGCGGGACCTCACTACGAGCAGTACTTC
CDR3aa: CASSSVAGPHYEQYF
j_gene: TRBJ2-7
v_gene: TRBV7-2
abundance: NA
d_gene: NA

CDR3nt: TGCAGTGCTAGGACGACTAGCGGATACGAGCAGTACTTC
CDR3aa: CSARTTSGYEQYF
j_gene: TRBJ2-7
v_gene: TRBV20-1
abundance: many
d_gene: TRBD2

CDR3nt: TGTGCCAGTTCCTTGGCGGGACTAGCGGGAGCAGATACGCAGTATTTT
CDR3aa: CASSLAGLAGADTQYF
j_gene: TRBJ2-3
v_gene: TRBV19
abundance: few
d_gene: TRBD2

CDR3nt: TGTGCCAGCAGCAACAGGGTAAACACCGGGGAGCTGTTTTTT
CDR3aa: CASSNRVNTGELFF
j_gene: TRBJ2-2
v_gene: TRBV7-8
abundance: many
d_gene: NA

CDR3nt: TGTGCCACCGCCAATAGCGGGATCACCGGGGAGCTGTTTTTT
CDR3aa: CATANSGITGELFF
j_gene: TRBJ2-2
v_gene: TRBV24-1
abundance: NA
d_gene: TRBD2

CDR3nt: TGTGCCAGCAGTTCCCCAGACAGAGAAGGAAACACCATATATTTT
CDR3aa: CASSSPDREGNTIYF
j_gene: TRBJ1-3
v_gene: TRBV6-1
abundance: few
d_gene: NA

CDR3nt: TGTGCCAGCAGCTTTAGGGGGTCGGAGCAGTACTTC
CDR3aa: CASSFRGSEQYF
j_gene: TRBJ2-7
v_gene: TRBV7-2
abundance: many
d_gene: NA

CDR3nt: TGTGCCAGCAGGAGCCGGGGCCTTGGGAACTATGGCTACACCTTC
CDR3aa: CASRSRGLGNYGYTF
j_gene: TRBJ1-2
v_gene: TRBV11-2
abundance: many
d_gene: NA